This T cell receptor beta chain comes out of a study of regulatory T cells in long-lasting Graves disease. Study information: Antithyroid drugs had been taken by newly diagnosed Graves' patients for under 3 months. General observations from the study: Whereas 1,000 or so public clonotypes were shared by new patients, persistent patients shared more, at approximately 2,700. Favoring TRBV28, TRBJ1-2 and TRBJ2-5 was a feature seen in persistent disease.

Indicated time point: newly diagnosed GD, antithyroid drugs for less than 3 months. From PBMCs, RNA was extracted and then used to make the TCR library. Roughly 9.5-milliliter peripheral blood samples went into EDTA tubes. This clonotype showed up just a few times. Its specificity is unknown. CDR3 length: 13 amino acids. Germline CDR1 and CDR2: LNHDA and SQIVND (reference sequence). Trimming stripped 7 bases from V and 7 bases from J, with 13 bases between. With iRepertoire HTBI primers and Arm-PCR of CDR3 regions, TCR beta libraries were built. TCRdb itself ran the multiplex PCR reads through MiXCR, one entry per CDR3 protein. This table has some 230,000 distinct CDR3 sequences, about 18% appearing once.

The TCR sequence derives from a female donor with Graves disease. The sequencing used peripheral blood mononuclear cells (PBMCs), collected at new diagnosis, from a patient treated with antithyroid drugs. The chain employs TRBV19 and TRBJ2-2, with a weak D call TRBD1 (5 bases). CDR3 loop: CASNSQGDGELFF. The CDR3 bases are TGTGCCAGTAACTCGCAGGGCGACGGGGAGCTGTTTTTT.